This T cell receptor beta chain was obtained from a study of post-analysis software for immune sequencing data. Study at large: Disease courses included relapsing-remitting, secondary progressive and progressive-relapsing multiple sclerosis. Study-level results: Patients had higher frequencies than controls of roughly five TRBV segments, including TRBV5-6, TRBV5-1 and TRBV20-1. Significantly decreased normalized Chao1 diversity was recorded for multiple sclerosis patients relative to controls.

This clonotype was counted a few times. Its target is not known. Tagging with unique molecular identifiers was a feature of the TCR beta cDNA libraries. cDNA molecules numbering about 490,000 came from roughly 1 to 10 million T cells. TCRdb analysed the PCR reads with MiXCR anew, one entry per CDR3 protein. The sample contains more than 500,000 distinct CDR3 sequences, around a third of which appear only once. Trimming pared 5 bases from V and 4 bases from J, leaving 11 bases between. The CDR3 has 13 amino acids. Germline V CDR1 and CDR2: SGHTA, FQGTGA. This chain links TRBV7-3 with TRBJ1-1, with D maybe TRBD1 (5 bases). Source material: blood. This clonotype originated in a girl aged 2-17 years with multiple sclerosis. The CDR3 nucleotides are TGTGCCAGCAGCCGAACAGGATCCACTGAAGCTTTCTTT. Amino acids: CASSRTGSTEAFF. Using reference TRBV7-3 and TRBJ1-1 for the parts outside the CDR3, the full variable domain is GAGVSQTPSNKVTEKGKYVELRCDPISGHTALYWYRQSLGQGPEFLIYFQGTGAADDSGLPNDRFFAVRPEGSVSTLKIQRTERGDSAVYLCASSRTGSTEAFFGQGTRLTVV.